The present T cell receptor beta chain was sequenced within a study of OX40 agonist ivuxolimab in advanced cancers. About the study: Partial responses occurred in Three dose-escalation patients, one with hepatocellular carcinoma and two with cutaneous melanoma.

The germline V gene encodes CDR1 SNHLY and CDR2 FYNNEI. Trimming at V came to 6 bases and at J to 5 bases, leaving 9 bases not matched to a gene. The CDR3 runs 16 residues. Profiled with immunoSEQ multiplex PCR; TCRdb holds only in-frame clones, not every one. Of about 19,000 clones listed, around 82% were seen once; the top ten hold about 4.1%. Specimen: CD4+ or CD8+ T cells sorted from blood, collected in a trial of the OX40 agonist ivuxolimab. This TCR came from an adult with an advanced solid tumor such as melanoma, head and neck, liver or kidney cancer. This chain uses TRBV2 with TRBJ2-1, with 11 bases that match TRBD2. The CDR3 coding sequence is TGTGCCAGCAGCTACTTACTAGCGGGAGTCAACAATGAGCAGTTCTTC. Amino acids: CASSYLLAGVNNEQFF.